One and the same sample provided the 22 T cell receptor beta chains below, sequenced in a study of T cells after somatic rescue of genetic block. Clones were read by immunoSEQ multiplex PCR, and TCRdb kept only the in-frame ones, dropping some. The table has 65,000 to 70,000 clones, 92% seen once. Specimen: peripheral blood mononuclear cells (PBMCs). These receptors were obtained from a man aged 40-49 years.

The chain employs TRBV29-1 and TRBJ2-1; 8 bases are shared with TRBD2. J lost 6 bases, V lost 1 base, and 8 bases had no gene match. CDR1 SQVTM and CDR2 ANQGSEA come from the germline V gene. The CDR3 has 15 amino acids. CDR3 in DNA: TGCAGCGTTGAAGCTCCAGCGGGAGTGGGCAATGAGCAGTTCTTC. Amino acid sequence: CSVEAPAGVGNEQFF.

This rearrangement joins TRBV4-1 to TRBJ1-2; D possibly corresponds to TRBD1 (6 bases). Trimming removed 2 bases at V and 1 base at J, with 11 bases between. This CDR3 region has 15 residues. Per germline, CDR1 MGHRA and CDR2 YSYEKL. CDR3 residues: CASSQPTGFNYGYTF. Written as DNA, the CDR3 is TGCGCCAGCAGCCAACCTACAGGGTTTAACTATGGCTACACCTTC.

This rearrangement joins TRBV30 to TRBJ1-2, with a tentative D call TRBD1 (5 bases). This CDR3 region has 15 residues. The V end lost 2 bases, the J end lost 1 base, and 14 bases lay between the germline ends. Germline V CDR1 and CDR2: GTSNPN, SVGIG (reference sequence). CDR3 residues: CAWSPPGDFNYGYTF. Written as DNA, the CDR3 is TGTGCCTGGAGTCCCCCGGGGGACTTTAACTATGGCTACACCTTC.

V is TRBV7-9 and J is TRBJ2-1; TRBD2 aligns across 8 bases. The ends lost 3 bases at V and 0 bases at J; junction bases unmatched: 13. Germline CDR1 and CDR2: SEHNR and FQNEAQ (reference sequence). The CDR3 has 19 residues. CDR3 protein: CASSFSLASGGSSYNEQFF. CDR3 nucleotide sequence: TGTGCCAGCAGCTTCTCTTTGGCCAGCGGGGGTAGCTCCTACAATGAGCAGTTCTTC.

This rearrangement joins TRBV18 to TRBJ1-2; TRBD1 matches at 7 bases. V gave up 4 bases and J gave up 3 bases; unmatched junction bases: 8. The CDR3 is 15 residues long. Germline CDR1 KGHSH, CDR2 LQKENI. The DNA of the CDR3 is TGTGCCAGCTCACAAACAGGGGCCGCTGACTATGGCTACACCTTC. Translated: CASSQTGAADYGYTF.

The chain couples TRBV6-6 to TRBJ1-1; no definite D call. This CDR3 contains 14 residues. Germline V gene data show CDR1 as MNHNY and CDR2 as SVGAGI (reference sequence). V was pared by 6 bases and J by 1 base, with 12 bases between. In DNA form, the CDR3 reads TGTGCCAGCAGCCCGCTGGAGAGGAACACTGAAGCTTTCTTT. Its translation is CASSPLERNTEAFF.

The J gene is TRBJ1-1, the V gene TRBV19; D remains unclear. CDR1 is LNHDA, CDR2 SQIVND, per germline (reference sequence). The CDR3 totals 12 residues. Trimming took off 5 bases at V and 5 bases at J, with 9 bases between the two ends. CDR3 in amino acids: CASSPYGTEAFF. The CDR3 DNA sequence: TGTGCCAGTAGTCCTTACGGAACTGAAGCTTTCTTT. Looking up the rest from reference TRBV19 and TRBJ1-1 gives the full variable domain: DGGITQSPKYLFRKEGQNVTLSCEQNLNHDAMYWYRQDPGQGLRLIYYSQIVNDFQKGDIAEGYSVSREKKESFPLTVTSAQKNPTAFYLCASSPYGTEAFFGQGTRLTVV.

This chain links TRBV10-1 with TRBJ2-3; 8 nucleotides align to TRBD2. The CDR3 spans 18 residues. CDR1 and CDR2 from the germline V gene are WNHNN and SYGVQD (reference sequence). The V segment lost 2 bases and the J segment 5 bases; nucleotides outside the gene matches: 15. The CDR3: CASSELETGAGDGDTQYF. The CDR3 nucleotides read TGCGCCAGCAGTGAGCTTGAGACGGGAGCGGGAGATGGAGATACGCAGTATTTT.

This clone was seen a handful of times. The rearrangement joins TRBV19 to TRBJ2-1; tentative D call: TRBD1 (6 bases). The ends were cut back, 3 bases at V and 7 bases at J, with 10 bases in the middle. Per the germline V gene, CDR1 is LNHDA and CDR2 is SQIVND (reference sequence). The CDR3 has 13 residues. CDR3 DNA sequence: TGTGCCAGTAGTATCGGGACAAAGAATGAGCAGTTCTTC. Encoded protein: CASSIGTKNEQFF. The entire variable domain, with the rest obtained from reference TRBV19 and TRBJ2-1, is as follows: DGGITQSPKYLFRKEGQNVTLSCEQNLNHDAMYWYRQDPGQGLRLIYYSQIVNDFQKGDIAEGYSVSREKKESFPLTVTSAQKNPTAFYLCASSIGTKNEQFFGPGTRLTVL.

The CDR3 nucleotides are TGTGCCAGCAGCCCCTTAAGGACAGGGATGAACACTGAAGCTTTCTTT. Translation: CASSPLRTGMNTEAFF. This chain uses TRBV28 with TRBJ1-1; TRBD1 agrees at 8 bases. The V gene's germline CDR1 is MDHEN and CDR2 SYDVKM. This CDR3 contains 16 residues. V gave up 6 bases and J gave up 0 bases; unmatched junction bases: 9.

The rearrangement joins TRBV10-2 to TRBJ1-5; D unclear. CDR1 is WSHSY and CDR2 is SAAADI in the germline V gene. There are 13 residues in the CDR3. Between the trimmed V and J ends, which lost 4 bases and 5 bases, there was a span of 9 bases. CDR3 protein: CASSVDGDQPQHF. CDR3 nucleotide sequence: TGCGCCAGCAGTGTAGACGGTGATCAGCCCCAGCATTTT.

This chain connects TRBV13 to TRBJ2-5; 13 bases align to TRBD2. The CDR3 sequence is 16 residues long. The germline CDR1 and CDR2 sequences are PRHDT and FYEKMQ (reference sequence). J gave up 5 bases and V 2 bases, and 5 bases lay outside the gene matches. The CDR3, as DNA: TGTGCCAGCAGCTTACAAGGACTAGCGGGAGTCGAGACCCAGTACTTC. This codes for CASSLQGLAGVETQYF.

The V and J genes are TRBV10-2 and TRBJ1-3; D is unclear. V lost 0 bases to trimming and J lost 2 bases, with 5 bases between them. This CDR3 comprises 14 residues. The germline gives CDR1 WSHSY, CDR2 SAAADI. The CDR3, as DNA: TGCGCCAGCAGTGAGTCGGGGACTGGAAACACCATATATTTT. The encoded protein is CASSESGTGNTIYF.

The chain links TRBV6-5 to TRBJ2-7, with no clear D. The V gene lost 0 bases and the J gene lost 2 bases, with 14 bases spanning the gap. The V gene's germline CDR1 is MNHEY and CDR2 SVGAGI. The CDR3 consists of 16 residues. The CDR3 protein is CASSYSGSWGPYEQYF. CDR3 DNA sequence: TGTGCCAGCAGTTACTCTGGCAGTTGGGGTCCCTACGAGCAGTACTTC.

The V gene is TRBV10-3, the J gene TRBJ2-5, with D possibly called TRBD1 or TRBD2 (5 bases each). The CDR3 contains 12 residues. Germline lookup yields CDR1 ENHRY and CDR2 SYGVKD. V was clipped by 4 bases and J by 3 bases, with 6 bases between them. The CDR3 nucleotides are TGTGCCATCAGTGGAGGGGAAGAGACCCAGTACTTC. It yields the protein CAISGGEETQYF.

This chain joins TRBV6-5 and TRBJ2-7, with 10 bases aligning to TRBD1. Per the germline V gene, CDR1 is MNHEY and CDR2 is SVGAGI. V lost 0 bases to trimming and J lost 5 bases; unmatched junction nucleotides: 7. CDR3 length: 16 residues. The CDR3: CASSYSTMTGGHEQYF. The CDR3 DNA sequence: TGTGCCAGCAGTTACTCGACGATGACAGGGGGCCACGAGCAGTACTTC.

This sequence joins TRBV19 and TRBJ1-5; 9 bases line up with TRBD1. In germline, CDR1 is LNHDA, CDR2 SQIVND (reference sequence). The CDR3 extends over 14 amino acids. Trimming took 7 bases from V and 4 from J; bases not matched to a gene: 5. CDR3 residues: CASTEDRGNQPQHF. The DNA of the CDR3 is TGTGCCAGTACCGAGGACAGGGGAAATCAGCCCCAGCATTTT. The whole variable domain, filled in from reference TRBV19 and TRBJ1-5, reads DGGITQSPKYLFRKEGQNVTLSCEQNLNHDAMYWYRQDPGQGLRLIYYSQIVNDFQKGDIAEGYSVSREKKESFPLTVTSAQKNPTAFYLCASTEDRGNQPQHFGDGTRLSIL.

CDR3 in DNA: TGCGCCAGCAGCCAACTACAGGGGGTGAGCAATCAGCCCCAGCATTTT. Translated: CASSQLQGVSNQPQHF. This sequence joins TRBV4-1 and TRBJ1-5; 8 nucleotides align to TRBD1. V lost 2 bases and J lost 1; bases outside the gene matches: 4. The CDR3 contains 16 residues. The germline CDR1 and CDR2 sequences are MGHRA and YSYEKL.

The chain links TRBV6-1 to TRBJ2-7; 7 bases line up with TRBD1. The junction had 7 bases not matched to a gene; V was cut back by 6 bases and J by 2 bases. Germline CDR1 reads MNHNS; CDR2 reads SASEGT. This CDR3 has 14 amino acids. Here the CDR3 DNA reads TGTGCCAGCAGGAAGGGGACAGATACCTACGAGCAGTACTTC. It codes for CASRKGTDTYEQYF.

The CDR3 here is CAIRGGAYGWDGELFF. The CDR3 DNA is TGTGCCATCAGGGGAGGGGCGTACGGATGGGACGGGGAGCTGTTTTTT. The V gene is TRBV10-3, the J gene TRBJ2-2, with 7 nucleotides matching TRBD2. The CDR3 extends over 16 amino acids. V lost 6 bases to trimming and J lost 7 bases; unmatched junction nucleotides: 14. Germline values: CDR1 ENHRY, CDR2 SYGVKD.

J is TRBJ2-5 and V is TRBV7-9; D is unclear. There are 13 residues in the CDR3. Germline V gives CDR1 SEHNR, CDR2 FQNEAQ (reference sequence). Trimming shortened V by 3 bases and J by 4 bases, and 9 bases separated the two germline ends. CDR3 sequence reads: CASSFQQRETQYF. CDR3 bases: TGTGCCAGCAGCTTCCAGCAGAGAGAGACCCAGTACTTC.

CDR3 nucleotides: TGTGCCACCAGCAGAGCCGGTCCACCCGGGCAGTACTTC. This gives the protein CATSRAGPPGQYF. The V call is TRBV15, the J call TRBJ2-7; D is unresolved. The ends were cut back, 1 base at V and 9 bases at J, with 13 bases in the middle. The CDR3 loop spans 13 amino acids. CDR1 LNHNV and CDR2 YYDKDF come from the germline V gene (reference sequence).